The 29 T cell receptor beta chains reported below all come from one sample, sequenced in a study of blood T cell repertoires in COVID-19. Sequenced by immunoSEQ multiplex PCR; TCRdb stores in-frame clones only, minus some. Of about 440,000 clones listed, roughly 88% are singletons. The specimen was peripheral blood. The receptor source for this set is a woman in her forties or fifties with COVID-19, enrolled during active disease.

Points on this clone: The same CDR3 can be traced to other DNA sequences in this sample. CDR3 amino acids: CASSLGGALEAFF. In nucleotides, the CDR3 is TGTGCCAGCAGCTTAGGAGGGGCGCTTGAAGCTTTCTTT. This chain links TRBV13 with TRBJ1-1, with a possible D match to TRBD1 (5 bases). Germline-derived CDR1 and CDR2 are PRHDT and FYEKMQ (reference sequence). V gave up 0 bases and J gave up 7 bases, with 9 bases separating them. The CDR3 covers 13 residues.

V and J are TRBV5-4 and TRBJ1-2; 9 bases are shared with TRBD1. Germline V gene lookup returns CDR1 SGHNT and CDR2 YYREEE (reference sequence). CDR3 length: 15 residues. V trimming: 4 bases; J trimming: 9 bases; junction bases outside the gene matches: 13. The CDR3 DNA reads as TGTGCCAGCAGCGCACGGACAGGGGCACCTTGGAGCTACACCTTC. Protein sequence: CASSARTGAPWSYTF.

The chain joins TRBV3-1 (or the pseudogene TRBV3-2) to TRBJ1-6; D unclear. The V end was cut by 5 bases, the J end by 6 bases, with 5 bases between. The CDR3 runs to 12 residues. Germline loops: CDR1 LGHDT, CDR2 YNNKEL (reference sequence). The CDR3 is CASSVGNSPLHF. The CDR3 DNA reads TGTGCCAGCAGCGTCGGTAATTCACCCCTCCACTTT.

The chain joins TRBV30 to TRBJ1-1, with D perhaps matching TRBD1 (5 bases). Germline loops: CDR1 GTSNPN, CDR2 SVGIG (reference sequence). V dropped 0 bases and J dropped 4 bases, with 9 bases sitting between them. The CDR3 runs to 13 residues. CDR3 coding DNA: TGTGCCTGGAGTGTACAGGAGAGCACTGAAGCTTTCTTT. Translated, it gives CAWSVQESTEAFF.

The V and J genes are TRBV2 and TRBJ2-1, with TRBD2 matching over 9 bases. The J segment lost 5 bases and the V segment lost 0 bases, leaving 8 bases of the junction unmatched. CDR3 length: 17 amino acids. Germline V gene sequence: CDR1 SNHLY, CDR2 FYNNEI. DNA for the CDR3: TGTGCCAGCAGTGAAGCGCGCATCCAGCGGGGGGACAATGAGCAGTTCTTC. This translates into CASSEARIQRGDNEQFF.

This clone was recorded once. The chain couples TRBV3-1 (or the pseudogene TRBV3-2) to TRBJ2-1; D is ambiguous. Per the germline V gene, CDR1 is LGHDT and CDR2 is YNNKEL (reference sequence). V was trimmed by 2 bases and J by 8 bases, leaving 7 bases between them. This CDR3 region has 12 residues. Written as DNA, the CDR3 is TGTGCCAGCAGCCAAACAAGCGATGAGCAGTTCTTC. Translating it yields CASSQTSDEQFF.

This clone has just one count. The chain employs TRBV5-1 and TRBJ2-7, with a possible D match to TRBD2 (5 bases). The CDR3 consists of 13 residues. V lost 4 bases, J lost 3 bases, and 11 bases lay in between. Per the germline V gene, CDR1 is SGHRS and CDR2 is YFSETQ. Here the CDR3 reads CASSLDGDYEQYF. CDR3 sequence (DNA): TGCGCCAGCAGCCTCGACGGGGACTACGAGCAGTACTTC.

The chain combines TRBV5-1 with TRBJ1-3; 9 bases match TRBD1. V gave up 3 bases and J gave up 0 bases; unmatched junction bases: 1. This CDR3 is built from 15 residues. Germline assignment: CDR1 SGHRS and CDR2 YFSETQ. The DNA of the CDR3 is TGCGCCAGCAGCTGGACAGGGGTCTCTGGAAACACCATATATTTT. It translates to CASSWTGVSGNTIYF. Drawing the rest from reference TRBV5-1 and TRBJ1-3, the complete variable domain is KAGVTQTPRYLIKTRGQQVTLSCSPISGHRSVSWYQQTPGQGLQFLFEYFSETQRNKGNFPGRFSGRQFSNSRSEMNVSTLELGDSALYLCASSWTGVSGNTIYFGEGSWLTVV.

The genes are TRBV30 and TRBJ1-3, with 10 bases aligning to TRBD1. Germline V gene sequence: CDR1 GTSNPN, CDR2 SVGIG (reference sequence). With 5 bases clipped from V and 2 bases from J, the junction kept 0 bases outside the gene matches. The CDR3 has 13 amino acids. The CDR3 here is CAWGQGAGNTIYF. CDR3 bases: TGTGCCTGGGGACAGGGGGCTGGAAACACCATATATTTT.

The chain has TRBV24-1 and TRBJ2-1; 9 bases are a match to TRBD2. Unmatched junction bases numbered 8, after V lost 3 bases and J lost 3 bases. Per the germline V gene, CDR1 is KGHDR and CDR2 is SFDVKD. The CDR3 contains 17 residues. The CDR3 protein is CATSDPKRGVIYNEQFF. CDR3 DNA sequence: TGTGCCACCAGTGATCCTAAGCGGGGGGTCATCTACAATGAGCAGTTCTTC.

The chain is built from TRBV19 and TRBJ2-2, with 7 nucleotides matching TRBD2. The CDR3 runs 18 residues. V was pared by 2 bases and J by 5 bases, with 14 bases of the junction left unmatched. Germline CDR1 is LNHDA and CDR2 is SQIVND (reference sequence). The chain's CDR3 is CASSIRVGRGGRTGELFF. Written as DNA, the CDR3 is TGTGCCAGTAGTATAAGAGTGGGTAGGGGAGGGAGGACCGGGGAGCTGTTTTTT.

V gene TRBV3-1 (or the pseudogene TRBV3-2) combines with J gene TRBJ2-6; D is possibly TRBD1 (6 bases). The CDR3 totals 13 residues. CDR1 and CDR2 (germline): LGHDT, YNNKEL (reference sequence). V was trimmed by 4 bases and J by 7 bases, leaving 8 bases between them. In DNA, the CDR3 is TGTGCCAGCAGCCGGACAGACGCCAACGTCCTGACTTTC. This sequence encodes CASSRTDANVLTF.

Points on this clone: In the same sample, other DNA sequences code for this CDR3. The chain's CDR3 is CASSLTGGYGYTF. The CDR3 nucleotides read TGTGCCAGCAGCCTGACAGGAGGTTATGGCTACACCTTC. The chain is built from TRBV13 and TRBJ1-2, with TRBD1 as a possible D gene (6 bases). This CDR3 has 13 amino acids. Trimming pared 5 bases from V and 5 bases from J, leaving 12 bases between. Germline V lookup: CDR1 PRHDT, CDR2 FYEKMQ (reference sequence).

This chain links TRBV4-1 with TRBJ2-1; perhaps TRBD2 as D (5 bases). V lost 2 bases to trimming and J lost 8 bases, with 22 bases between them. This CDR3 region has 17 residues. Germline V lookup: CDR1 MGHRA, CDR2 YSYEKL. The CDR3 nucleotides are TGCGCCAGCAGCCAACAATTCGCGGGCTCAGCGGTGGATGAGCAGTTCTTC. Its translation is CASSQQFAGSAVDEQFF.

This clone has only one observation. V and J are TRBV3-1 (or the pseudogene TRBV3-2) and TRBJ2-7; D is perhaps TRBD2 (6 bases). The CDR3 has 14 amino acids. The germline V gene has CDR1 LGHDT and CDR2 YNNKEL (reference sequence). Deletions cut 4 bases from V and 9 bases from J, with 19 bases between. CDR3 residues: CASSRAGQGSRQYF. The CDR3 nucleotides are TGTGCCAGCAGCCGGGCGGGGCAGGGAAGTAGGCAGTACTTC.

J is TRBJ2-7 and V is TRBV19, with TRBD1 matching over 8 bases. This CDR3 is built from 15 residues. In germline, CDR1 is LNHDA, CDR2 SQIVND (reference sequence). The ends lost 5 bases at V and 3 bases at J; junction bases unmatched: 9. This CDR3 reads CASSVGGDRSYEQYF. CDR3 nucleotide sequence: TGTGCCAGTAGTGTCGGAGGGGACAGGAGCTACGAGCAGTACTTC.

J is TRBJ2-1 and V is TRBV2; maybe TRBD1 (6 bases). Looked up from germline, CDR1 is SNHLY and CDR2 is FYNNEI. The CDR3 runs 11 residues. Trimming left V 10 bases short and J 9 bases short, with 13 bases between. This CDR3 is CATSQGTEQFF. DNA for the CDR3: TGTGCCACATCACAGGGTACTGAGCAGTTCTTC.

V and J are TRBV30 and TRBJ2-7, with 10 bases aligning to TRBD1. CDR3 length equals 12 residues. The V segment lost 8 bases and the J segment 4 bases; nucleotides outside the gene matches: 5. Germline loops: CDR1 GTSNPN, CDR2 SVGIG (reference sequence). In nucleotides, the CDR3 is TGTGCCCGACAGGGGGCCGGATACGAGCAGTACTTC. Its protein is CARQGAGYEQYF.

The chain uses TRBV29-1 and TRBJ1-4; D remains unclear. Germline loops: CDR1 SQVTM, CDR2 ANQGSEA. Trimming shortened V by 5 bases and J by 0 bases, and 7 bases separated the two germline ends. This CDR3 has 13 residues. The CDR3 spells CSVQVATNEKLFF. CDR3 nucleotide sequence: TGCAGCGTTCAGGTTGCAACTAATGAAAAACTGTTTTTT.

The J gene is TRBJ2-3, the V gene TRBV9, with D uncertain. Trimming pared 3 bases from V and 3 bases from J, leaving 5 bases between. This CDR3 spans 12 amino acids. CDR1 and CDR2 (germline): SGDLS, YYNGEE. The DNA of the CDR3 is TGTGCCAGCAGCGCCGTTACAGATACGCAGTATTTT. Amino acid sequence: CASSAVTDTQYF. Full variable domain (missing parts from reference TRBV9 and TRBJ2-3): DSGVTQTPKHLITATGQRVTLRCSPRSGDLSVYWYQQSLDQGLQFLIQYYNGEERAKGNILERFSAQQFPDLHSELNLSSLELGDSALYFCASSAVTDTQYFGPGTRLTVL.

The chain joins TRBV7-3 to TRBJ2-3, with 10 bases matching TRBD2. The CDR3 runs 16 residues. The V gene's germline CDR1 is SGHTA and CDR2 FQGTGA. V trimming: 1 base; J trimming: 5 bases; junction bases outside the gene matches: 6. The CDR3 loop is CASSLSPGTSVDTQYF. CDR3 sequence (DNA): TGTGCCAGCAGCTTAAGCCCAGGGACTAGCGTAGATACGCAGTATTTT.

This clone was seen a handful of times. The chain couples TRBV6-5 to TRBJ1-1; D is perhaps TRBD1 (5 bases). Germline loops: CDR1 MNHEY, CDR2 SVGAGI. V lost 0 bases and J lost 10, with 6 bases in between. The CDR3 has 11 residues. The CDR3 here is CASSYSGVAFF. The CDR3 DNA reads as TGTGCCAGCAGTTACTCAGGGGTAGCTTTCTTT.

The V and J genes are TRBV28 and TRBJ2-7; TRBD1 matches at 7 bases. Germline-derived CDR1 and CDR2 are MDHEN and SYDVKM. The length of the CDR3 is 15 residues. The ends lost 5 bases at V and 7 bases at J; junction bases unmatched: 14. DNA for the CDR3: TGTGCCAGCAGTCCCGGGACAGCGGCAACCGGGGAGCAGTACTTC. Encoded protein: CASSPGTAATGEQYF.

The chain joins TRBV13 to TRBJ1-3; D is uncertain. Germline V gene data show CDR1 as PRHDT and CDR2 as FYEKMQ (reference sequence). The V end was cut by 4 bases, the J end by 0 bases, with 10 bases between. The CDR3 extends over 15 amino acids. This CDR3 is CASSSPTFSGNTIYF. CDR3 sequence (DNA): TGTGCCAGCAGCTCCCCGACTTTCTCTGGAAACACCATATATTTT.

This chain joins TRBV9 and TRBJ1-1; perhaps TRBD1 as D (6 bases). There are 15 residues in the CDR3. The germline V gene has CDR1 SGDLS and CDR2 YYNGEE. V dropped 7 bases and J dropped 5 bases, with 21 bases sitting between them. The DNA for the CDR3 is TGTGCCAGCGGACTCGGTCCGGGGGGCCGGACTGAAGCTTTCTTT. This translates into CASGLGPGGRTEAFF. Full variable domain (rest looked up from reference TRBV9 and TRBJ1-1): DSGVTQTPKHLITATGQRVTLRCSPRSGDLSVYWYQQSLDQGLQFLIQYYNGEERAKGNILERFSAQQFPDLHSELNLSSLELGDSALYFCASGLGPGGRTEAFFGQGTRLTVV.

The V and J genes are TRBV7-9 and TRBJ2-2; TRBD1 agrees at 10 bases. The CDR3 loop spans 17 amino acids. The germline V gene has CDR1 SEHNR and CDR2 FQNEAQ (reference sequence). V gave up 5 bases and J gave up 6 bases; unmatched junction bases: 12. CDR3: CASSARPRTGGAGELFF. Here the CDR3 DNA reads TGTGCCAGCAGCGCGAGACCGCGGACAGGGGGAGCCGGGGAGCTGTTTTTT.

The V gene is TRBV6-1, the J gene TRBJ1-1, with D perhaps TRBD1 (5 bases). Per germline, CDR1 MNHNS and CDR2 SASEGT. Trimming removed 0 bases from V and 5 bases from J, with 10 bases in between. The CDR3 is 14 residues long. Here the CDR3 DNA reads TGTGCCAGCAGTGAAGCGCGTAAGGGGACTGAAGCTTTCTTT. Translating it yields CASSEARKGTEAFF.

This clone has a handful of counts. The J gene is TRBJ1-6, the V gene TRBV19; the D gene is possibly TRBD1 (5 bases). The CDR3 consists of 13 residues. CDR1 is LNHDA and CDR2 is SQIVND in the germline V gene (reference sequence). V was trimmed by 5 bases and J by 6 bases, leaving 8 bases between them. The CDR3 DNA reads TGTGCCAGTAGTGTGACAGCTAATTCACCCCTCCACTTT. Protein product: CASSVTANSPLHF.

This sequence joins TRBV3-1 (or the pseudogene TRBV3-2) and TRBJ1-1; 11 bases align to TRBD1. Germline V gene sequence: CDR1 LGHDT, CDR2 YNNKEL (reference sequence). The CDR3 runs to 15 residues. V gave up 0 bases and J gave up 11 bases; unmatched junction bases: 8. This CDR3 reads CASSQDSRDRGKAFF. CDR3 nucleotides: TGTGCCAGCAGCCAAGATAGTCGGGACAGGGGGAAGGCTTTCTTT.